These T cell receptor beta chains were read from a single sample in a study of T-cell memory formation after mild COVID-19. TCRdb reprocessed the 5' RACE reads with MiXCR, giving one entry per CDR3 protein. The repertoire holds fewer than 300,000 distinct CDR3 sequences, 18% seen once, with about 21% in the top ten. Material for sequencing was PBMCs or a T cell subset sorted from them (not recorded which). These receptors were taken from a man younger than 35 who had mild COVID-19 (a few samples of this study predate the infection). Cell type and time point are not known. Each CDR3 is given with its conserved first and last residue. The D gene is left open where the match is weak. Size tells how often a clone was seen (once, few, many) or the class of an expanded clone, and some rows leave it out.

D: NA
J: TRBJ2-7
size: few
V: TRBV20-1
DNA: TGCAGTGCTAGCCCGGACAGCTCCTACGAGCAGTACTTC
CDR3: CSASPDSSYEQYF

D: TRBD2
J: TRBJ2-7
size: many
V: TRBV7-6
DNA: TGTGCCAGCAGCTCGGGGGGGCGAGCTCGGGGCGAGCAGTACTTC
CDR3: CASSSGGRARGEQYF

D: TRBD2
J: TRBJ2-5
size: NA
V: TRBV6-2/TRBV6-3
DNA: TGTGCCAGCAGCCTCGGACTAGCGGGGGGCTGGGAGACCCAGTACTTC
CDR3: CASSLGLAGGWETQYF

D: NA
J: TRBJ1-1
size: NA
V: TRBV14
DNA: TGTGCCAGCAGCCCCCTTGTCGGGATGAACACTGAAGCTTTCTTT
CDR3: CASSPLVGMNTEAFF

D: NA
J: TRBJ1-1
size: few
V: TRBV19
DNA: TGTGCCAGTAGTCGTTCATTTGAAGCTTTCTTT
CDR3: CASSRSFEAFF

D: TRBD1
J: TRBJ2-7
size: few
V: TRBV6-2/TRBV6-3
DNA: TGTGCCAGCAGTCGAAGACAGGGGTACTTCGAGCAGTACTTC
CDR3: CASSRRQGYFEQYF

D: TRBD1
J: TRBJ2-1
size: NA
V: TRBV20-1
DNA: TGCAGTGCTCAACAGGGGGTAAAGCAGTTCTTC
CDR3: CSAQQGVKQFF

D: NA
J: TRBJ1-1
size: few
V: TRBV20-1
DNA: TGCAGTGCTAGACCACAGAACACTGAAGCTTTCTTT
CDR3: CSARPQNTEAFF

D: NA
J: TRBJ2-1
size: few
V: TRBV7-3
DNA: TGTGCCAGCAGCGCGACGAGCTCCTACAATGAGCAGTTCTTC
CDR3: CASSATSSYNEQFF

D: TRBD1
J: TRBJ1-5
size: few
V: TRBV5-1
DNA: TGCGCCAGCAGCTTGGGGACAGGGGATCAGCCCCAGCATTTT
CDR3: CASSLGTGDQPQHF

D: NA
J: TRBJ2-2
size: few
V: TRBV21-1
DNA: TGTGCCAGCAGCAAGGGTTTGGGGGGAAGGTCCACCGGGGAGCTGTTTTTT
CDR3: CASSKGLGGRSTGELFF

D: NA
J: TRBJ2-2
size: NA
V: TRBV2
DNA: TGTGCCAGCAGTGAGTCTACGAGGGCCGGGGAGCTGTTTTTT
CDR3: CASSESTRAGELFF

D: TRBD1
J: TRBJ2-5
size: NA
V: TRBV20-1
DNA: TGCAGTGCTAGGATGGACAGGGGAAAGACCCAGTACTTC
CDR3: CSARMDRGKTQYF

D: NA
J: TRBJ2-7
size: NA
V: TRBV7-2
DNA: TGTGCCAGCAGACCGCCAGGATACGAGCAGTACTTC
CDR3: CASRPPGYEQYF

D: NA
J: TRBJ2-5
size: few
V: TRBV24-1
DNA: TGTGCCACCAGTGCCGGAGGCCGGGGGCAGACCCAGTACTTC
CDR3: CATSAGGRGQTQYF

D: TRBD1
J: TRBJ2-1
size: NA
V: TRBV5-1
DNA: TGCGCCAGCAGCTTCGGACAGGCCGACTACAATGAGCAGTTCTTC
CDR3: CASSFGQADYNEQFF

D: NA
J: TRBJ2-5
size: few
V: TRBV9
DNA: TGTGCCAGCAGCGTTGTGGGTGGACAAGAGACCCAGTACTTC
CDR3: CASSVVGGQETQYF

D: NA
J: TRBJ2-2
size: few
V: TRBV12-5
DNA: TGTGCTAGTGGTTTTGAAGGACCCGGGGAGCTGTTTTTT
CDR3: CASGFEGPGELFF

D: NA
J: TRBJ2-1
size: NA
V: TRBV6-2/TRBV6-3
DNA: TGTGCCAGCAGTCTGGCACCGGGACACCTGGGTGAGCAGTTCTTC
CDR3: CASSLAPGHLGEQFF

D: NA
J: TRBJ2-1
size: NA
V: TRBV12-3/TRBV12-4
DNA: TGTGCCAGCAGTTTATGGCAAGGATACAATGAGCAGTTCTTC
CDR3: CASSLWQGYNEQFF

D: TRBD1
J: TRBJ2-7
size: many
V: TRBV5-1
DNA: TGCGCCAGCAGCTTGGCCAGGGGGCCGTACGAGCAGTACTTC
CDR3: CASSLARGPYEQYF

D: NA
J: TRBJ1-2
size: NA
V: TRBV6-6
DNA: TGTGCCAGCAGTCCCGGGACAACTAACTATGGCTACACCTTC
CDR3: CASSPGTTNYGYTF

D: NA
J: TRBJ2-7
size: NA
V: TRBV30
DNA: TGTGCCTGGAAAGCCAGCTCCTACGAGCAGTACTTC
CDR3: CAWKASSYEQYF

D: NA
J: TRBJ2-5
size: few
V: TRBV5-1
DNA: TGCGCCAGCAGCTTGGCCGAAGACCTTACGGGGACCCAGTACTTC
CDR3: CASSLAEDLTGTQYF

D: NA
J: TRBJ1-3
size: NA
V: TRBV2
DNA: TGTGCCAGCAGTGAAGTTGATGCTGGAAACACCATATATTTT
CDR3: CASSEVDAGNTIYF

D: TRBD1
J: TRBJ1-2
size: NA
V: TRBV25-1
DNA: TGTGCCAGCAGTGATACGGCGGGACAGGGGCCAAGAGGCTATGGCTACACCTTC
CDR3: CASSDTAGQGPRGYGYTF

D: NA
J: TRBJ2-2
size: few
V: TRBV20-1
DNA: TGCAGTGCCTTAGGAATTGCCCAGGGCGGGGAGCTGTTTTTT
CDR3: CSALGIAQGGELFF

D: TRBD1
J: TRBJ1-2
size: few
V: TRBV18
DNA: TGTGCCAGCTCACCCGACGACAGGGTTTGGGGCTACACCTTC
CDR3: CASSPDDRVWGYTF

D: NA
J: TRBJ1-1
size: NA
V: TRBV6-5
DNA: TGTGCCAGCAGTGACATCCGTCAGGTGGGCACTGAAGCTTTCTTT
CDR3: CASSDIRQVGTEAFF

D: NA
J: TRBJ2-5
size: few
V: TRBV6-2/TRBV6-3
DNA: TGTGCCAGCAGTTCCCCGGAGACCCAGTACTTC
CDR3: CASSSPETQYF

D: NA
J: TRBJ2-7
size: many
V: TRBV3-1
DNA: TGTGCCAGCAGCCGCCATTACGAGCAGTACTTC
CDR3: CASSRHYEQYF

D: NA
J: TRBJ2-3
size: few
V: TRBV6-5
DNA: TGTGCCAGCAGTCGTAGCGACGGACTGCCAGATACGCAGTATTTT
CDR3: CASSRSDGLPDTQYF

D: TRBD2
J: TRBJ2-3
size: NA
V: TRBV4-1
DNA: TGCGCCAGCAGCCAAATCGGGGGGTCCGGAGATACGCAGTATTTT
CDR3: CASSQIGGSGDTQYF

D: NA
J: TRBJ1-2
size: NA
V: TRBV12-3/TRBV12-4
DNA: TGTGCCAGCAGTCCCCAATCGGGGCACGATGGCTACACCTTC
CDR3: CASSPQSGHDGYTF

D: NA
J: TRBJ2-2
size: NA
V: TRBV7-6
DNA: TGTGCCAGCGGCCTTCGGGGGTCGGCCGGGGAGCTGTTTTTT
CDR3: CASGLRGSAGELFF

D: TRBD1
J: TRBJ2-5
size: few
V: TRBV2
DNA: TGTGCCAGCAGTGGGGGACAGGGTCCTCAAGAGACCCAGTACTTC
CDR3: CASSGGQGPQETQYF

D: NA
J: TRBJ2-6
size: NA
V: TRBV28
DNA: TGTGCCAGCAGTTTAATAGGGGCTGGGGCCAACGTCCTGACTTTC
CDR3: CASSLIGAGANVLTF

D: NA
J: TRBJ2-6
size: NA
V: TRBV10-3
DNA: TGTGCCATCAGTGAGTCGGGAAACTCTGGGGCCAACGTCCTGACTTTC
CDR3: CAISESGNSGANVLTF

D: TRBD2
J: TRBJ2-7
size: few
V: TRBV12-3/TRBV12-4
DNA: TGTGCCAGCAGCTCTAGCGGGGGGGCCCTCGAGCAGTACTTC
CDR3: CASSSSGGALEQYF

D: TRBD2
J: TRBJ2-7
size: few
V: TRBV6-2/TRBV6-3
DNA: TGTGCCAGCAGGGAGCCTTTTGCGGGGGTCAACGAGCAGTACTTC
CDR3: CASREPFAGVNEQYF

D: TRBD2
J: TRBJ2-2
size: NA
V: TRBV7-6
DNA: TGTGCCAGCAGCCGCTCCTACCGACTAGCTGCTTCCACCGGGGAGCTGTTTTTT
CDR3: CASSRSYRLAASTGELFF

D: NA
J: TRBJ1-1
size: few
V: TRBV10-3
DNA: TGTGCCACCAGGGGTGGGCCGGAGAGGGCTTTCTTT
CDR3: CATRGGPERAFF

D: TRBD1
J: TRBJ2-3
size: few
V: TRBV4-2
DNA: TGTGCCAGCAGCCCGACAGGGGTTTTCACAGATACGCAGTATTTT
CDR3: CASSPTGVFTDTQYF

D: NA
J: TRBJ1-6
size: few
V: TRBV11-3
DNA: TGTGCCAGCAGCTTATCCCGGCAGGGATTTCGGTCACCCCTCCACTTT
CDR3: CASSLSRQGFRSPLHF

D: NA
J: TRBJ2-3
size: few
V: TRBV7-2
DNA: TGTGCCAGCAGCGTTGGACTCGATATCTACACAGATACGCAGTATTTT
CDR3: CASSVGLDIYTDTQYF

D: TRBD2
J: TRBJ2-1
size: NA
V: TRBV20-1
DNA: TGCAGTGCTAGAGGCCCTAGCGGGGCCTACAATGAGCAGTTCTTC
CDR3: CSARGPSGAYNEQFF

D: NA
J: TRBJ2-2
size: few
V: TRBV6-5
DNA: TGTGCCAGCAGTGTCCAGGAAGTAAGGACCGGGGAGCTGTTTTTT
CDR3: CASSVQEVRTGELFF

D: TRBD1
J: TRBJ1-1
size: few
V: TRBV7-3
DNA: TGTGCCACGGCAGGGGGGCCTGAAGCTTTCTTT
CDR3: CATAGGPEAFF

D: NA
J: TRBJ2-1
size: many
V: TRBV4-3
DNA: TGCGCCAGCAGCCAAGGAAGTAGCCCCTACAATGAGCAGTTCTTC
CDR3: CASSQGSSPYNEQFF

D: NA
J: TRBJ1-2
size: NA
V: TRBV4-1
DNA: TGCGCCAGCAGCCCGGGTCAGGGGAGCGCAAGGAGCTACACCTTC
CDR3: CASSPGQGSARSYTF

D: TRBD1
J: TRBJ2-1
size: NA
V: TRBV6-5
DNA: TGTGCCAGCAGTGGAATCACAGGGGGCGCGTACAATGAGCAGTTCTTC
CDR3: CASSGITGGAYNEQFF

D: NA
J: TRBJ2-5
size: few
V: TRBV11-1
DNA: TGTGCCAGCAGCTCAACGGGGCCTGGCTCCCAGTACTTC
CDR3: CASSSTGPGSQYF